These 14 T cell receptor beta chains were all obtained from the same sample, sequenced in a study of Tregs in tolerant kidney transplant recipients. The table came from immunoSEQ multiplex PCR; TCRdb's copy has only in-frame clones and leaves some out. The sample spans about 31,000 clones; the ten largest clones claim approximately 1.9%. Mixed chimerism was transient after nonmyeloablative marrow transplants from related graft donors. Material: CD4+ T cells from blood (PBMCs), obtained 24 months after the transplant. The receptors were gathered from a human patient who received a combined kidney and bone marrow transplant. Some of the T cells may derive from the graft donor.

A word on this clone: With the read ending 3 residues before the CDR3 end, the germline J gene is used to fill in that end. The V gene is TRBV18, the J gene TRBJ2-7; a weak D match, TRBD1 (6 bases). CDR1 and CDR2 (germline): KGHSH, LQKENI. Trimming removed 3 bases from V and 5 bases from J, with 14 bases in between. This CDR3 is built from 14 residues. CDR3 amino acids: CASSPDRKTNEQYF. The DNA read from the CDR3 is TGTGCCAGCTCACCCGACAGGAAGACCAACGAG.

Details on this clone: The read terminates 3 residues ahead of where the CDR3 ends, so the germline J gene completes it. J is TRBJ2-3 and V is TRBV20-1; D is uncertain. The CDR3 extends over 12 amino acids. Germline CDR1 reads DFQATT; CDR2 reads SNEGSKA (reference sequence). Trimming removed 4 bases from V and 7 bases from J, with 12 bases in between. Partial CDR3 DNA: TGCAGTGCTAATGTGGTTACTAATACG. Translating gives CSANVVTNT. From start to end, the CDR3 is CSANVVTNTQYF.

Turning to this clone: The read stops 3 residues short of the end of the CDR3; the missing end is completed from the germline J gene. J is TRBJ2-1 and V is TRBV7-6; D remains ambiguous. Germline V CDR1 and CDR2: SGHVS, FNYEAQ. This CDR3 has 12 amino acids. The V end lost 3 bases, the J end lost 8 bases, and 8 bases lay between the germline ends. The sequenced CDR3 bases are TGTGCCAGCAGCTTCGGCCAGGATGAG. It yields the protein CASSFGQDE. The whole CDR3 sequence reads CASSFGQDEQFF.

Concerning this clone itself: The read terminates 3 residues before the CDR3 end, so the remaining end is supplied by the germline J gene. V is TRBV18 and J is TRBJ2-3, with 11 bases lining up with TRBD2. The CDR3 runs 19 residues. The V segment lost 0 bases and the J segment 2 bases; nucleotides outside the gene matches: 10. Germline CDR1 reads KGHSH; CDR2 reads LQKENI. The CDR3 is CASSPPASSGRTLTDTQYF. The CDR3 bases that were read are TGTGCCAGCTCACCACCGGCGTCTAGCGGGAGGACTCTCACAGATACG. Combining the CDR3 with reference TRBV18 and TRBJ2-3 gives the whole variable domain NAGVMQNPRHLVRRRGQEARLRCSPMKGHSHVYWYRQLPEEGLKFMVYLQKENIIDESGMPKERFSAEFPKEGPSILRIQQVVRGDSAAYFCASSPPASSGRTLTDTQYFGPGTRLTVL.

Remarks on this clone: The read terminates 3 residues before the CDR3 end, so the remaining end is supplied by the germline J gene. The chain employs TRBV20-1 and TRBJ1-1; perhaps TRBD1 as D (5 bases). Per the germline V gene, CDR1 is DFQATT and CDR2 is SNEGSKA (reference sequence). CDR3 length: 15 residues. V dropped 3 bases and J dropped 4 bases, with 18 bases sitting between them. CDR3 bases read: TGCAGTGCTAGCCGGGACTCTGGCCCGGGCACTGAA. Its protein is CSASRDSGPGTE. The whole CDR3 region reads CSASRDSGPGTEAFF.

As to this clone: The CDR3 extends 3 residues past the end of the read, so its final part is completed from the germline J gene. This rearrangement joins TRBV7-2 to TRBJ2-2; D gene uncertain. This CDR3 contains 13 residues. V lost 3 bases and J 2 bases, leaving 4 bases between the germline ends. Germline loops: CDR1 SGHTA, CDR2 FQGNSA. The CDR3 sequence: CASSFINTGELFF. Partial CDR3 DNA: TGTGCCAGCAGCTTTATAAACACCGGGGAG.

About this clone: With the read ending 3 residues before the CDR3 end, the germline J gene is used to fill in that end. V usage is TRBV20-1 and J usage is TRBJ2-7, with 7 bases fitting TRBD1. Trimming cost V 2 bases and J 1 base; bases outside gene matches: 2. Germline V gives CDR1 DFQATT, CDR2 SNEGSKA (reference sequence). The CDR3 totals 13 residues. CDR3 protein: CSARPGQSYEQYF. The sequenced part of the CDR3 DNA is TGCAGTGCTAGACCGGGACAGTCCTACGAG.

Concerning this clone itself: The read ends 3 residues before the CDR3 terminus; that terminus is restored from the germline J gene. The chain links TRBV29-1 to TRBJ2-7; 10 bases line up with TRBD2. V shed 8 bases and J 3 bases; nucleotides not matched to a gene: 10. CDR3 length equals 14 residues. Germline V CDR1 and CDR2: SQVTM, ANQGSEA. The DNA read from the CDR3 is TGCAGCATTGGGGCTAGCGGGAGTCTCTACGAG. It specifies CSIGASGSLYE. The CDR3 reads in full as CSIGASGSLYEQYF.

The covered CDR3 bases are TGTGCCAGTGACGACAGTCTCCGACAGGGCTTAGACACCGGGGAG. Translated: CASDDSLRQGLDTGE. The whole CDR3 region reads CASDDSLRQGLDTGELFF. The J gene is TRBJ2-2, the V gene TRBV19, with TRBD1 matching over 7 bases. The DNA ends 3 residues before the CDR3 does, and the rest of the CDR3 is filled in from the germline J gene. V was pared by 8 bases and J by 3 bases, with 18 bases of the junction left unmatched. From germline, CDR1 is LNHDA and CDR2 SQIVND (reference sequence). This CDR3 comprises 18 residues. Full variable domain (remainder filled in from reference TRBV19 and TRBJ2-2): DGGITQSPKYLFRKEGQNVTLSCEQNLNHDAMYWYRQDPGQGLRLIYYSQIVNDFQKGDIAEGYSVSREKKESFPLTVTSAQKNPTAFYLCASDDSLRQGLDTGELFFGEGSRLTVL.

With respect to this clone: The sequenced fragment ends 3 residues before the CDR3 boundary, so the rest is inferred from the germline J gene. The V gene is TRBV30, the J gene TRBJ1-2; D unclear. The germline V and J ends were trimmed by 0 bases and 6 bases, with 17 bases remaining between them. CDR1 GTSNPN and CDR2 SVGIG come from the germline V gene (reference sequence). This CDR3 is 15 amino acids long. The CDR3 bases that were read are TGTGCCTGGAGTGTTCTAGGCGACCCTTGGGATGGC. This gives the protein CAWSVLGDPWDG. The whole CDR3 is CAWSVLGDPWDGYTF.

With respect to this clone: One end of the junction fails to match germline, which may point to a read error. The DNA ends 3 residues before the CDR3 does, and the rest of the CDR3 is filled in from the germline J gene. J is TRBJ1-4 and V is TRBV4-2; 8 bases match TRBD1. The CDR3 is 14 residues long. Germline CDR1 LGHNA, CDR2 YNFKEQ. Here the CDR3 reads CASSWTGPNEKLFF. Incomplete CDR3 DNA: TGCGCCAGCAGCTGGACAGGGCCTAATGAAAAA.

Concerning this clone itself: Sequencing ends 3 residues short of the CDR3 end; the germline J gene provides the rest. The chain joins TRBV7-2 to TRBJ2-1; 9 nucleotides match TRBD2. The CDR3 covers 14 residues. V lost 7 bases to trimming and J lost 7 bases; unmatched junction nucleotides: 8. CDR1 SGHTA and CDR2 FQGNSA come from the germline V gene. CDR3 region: CASKVSGLANEQFF. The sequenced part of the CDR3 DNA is TGTGCCAGCAAAGTCTCCGGACTAGCGAATGAG.

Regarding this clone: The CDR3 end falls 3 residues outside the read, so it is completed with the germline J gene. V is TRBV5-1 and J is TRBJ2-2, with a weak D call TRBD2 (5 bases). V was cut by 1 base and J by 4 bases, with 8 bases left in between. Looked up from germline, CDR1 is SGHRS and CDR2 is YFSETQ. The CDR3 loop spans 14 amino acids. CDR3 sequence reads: CASSLSGSTGELFF. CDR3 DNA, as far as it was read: TGCGCCAGCAGCTTGTCGGGGAGCACCGGGGAG.

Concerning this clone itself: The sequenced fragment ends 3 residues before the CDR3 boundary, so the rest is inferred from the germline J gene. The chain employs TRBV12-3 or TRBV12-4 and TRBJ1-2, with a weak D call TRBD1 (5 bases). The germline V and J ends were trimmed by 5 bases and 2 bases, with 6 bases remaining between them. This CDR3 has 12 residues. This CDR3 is CASSNRNYGYTF. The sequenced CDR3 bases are TGTGCCAGCAGTAACAGGAACTATGGC.